These 31 T cell receptor beta chains originate from one sample sequenced in a study of regulatory T cells in long-lasting Graves disease. As for time point: newly diagnosed GD, antithyroid drugs for less than 3 months. PBMCs were the source of the RNA used for TCR sequencing. Arm-PCR of CDR3 regions and iRepertoire HTBI primers were the basis on which TCR beta libraries were built. TCRdb processed the multiplex PCR reads anew with MiXCR; each CDR3 protein has one entry. This sample has 300,000 to 400,000 distinct CDR3 sequences, with 15% to 19% found just once. The sample consisted of peripheral blood mononuclear cells (PBMCs), taken at new diagnosis, from a patient treated with antithyroid drugs. The receptors stem from a female donor with Graves disease.

This clonotype was recorded many times. This rearrangement joins TRBV28 to TRBJ1-2, with D possibly TRBD1 on 6 matching bases. CDR1 and CDR2 from the germline V gene are MDHEN and SYDVKM. V was clipped by 7 bases and J by 6 bases, with 18 bases between them. This CDR3 has 14 residues. CDR3 nucleotide sequence: TGTGCCAGCACCTCCACCGGGTGGGGGCATGGCTACACCTTC. This encodes CASTSTGWGHGYTF.

This clonotype was observed at least ten times. V usage is TRBV28 and J usage is TRBJ2-2; 8 bases match TRBD2. Germline-derived CDR1 and CDR2 are MDHEN and SYDVKM. V trimming: 1 base; J trimming: 3 bases; junction bases outside the gene matches: 7. The CDR3 covers 17 residues. CDR3 nucleotides: TGTGCCAGCAGTTTATCTCGAGGAGCGGGAGACACCGGGGAGCTGTTTTTT. It specifies CASSLSRGAGDTGELFF.

This clonotype was seen a handful of times. The chain recombines TRBV28 with TRBJ2-2, with TRBD1 identical over 9 bases. Germline assignment: CDR1 MDHEN and CDR2 SYDVKM. V trimming: 0 bases; J trimming: 3 bases; junction bases outside the gene matches: 14. The CDR3 is 20 residues long. CDR3: CASSLWGLGTGNTDTGELFF. The CDR3 coding sequence is TGTGCCAGCAGTTTATGGGGGTTGGGGACAGGGAATACGGACACCGGGGAGCTGTTTTTT.

This clonotype showed up many times. This rearrangement joins TRBV5-1 to TRBJ2-5; D call uncertain. The CDR3 totals 11 residues. With 2 bases removed from V and 7 bases from J, the gap between germline ends came to 6 bases. Germline CDR1 reads SGHRS; CDR2 reads YFSETQ. For the CDR3, the DNA is TGCGCCAGCAGCTTTACGGGGACCCAGTACTTC. Translated: CASSFTGTQYF.

This clonotype has a count of ten or more. The chain recombines TRBV10-1 with TRBJ2-7, with 7 positions matching TRBD2. There are 17 residues in the CDR3. V dropped 6 bases and J dropped 2; count of bases not matched to a gene: 16. In germline, CDR1 is WNHNN, CDR2 SYGVQD (reference sequence). The CDR3 loop is CASSLFVFWREPYEQYF. DNA for the CDR3: TGCGCCAGCAGCCTCTTCGTTTTCTGGCGGGAGCCCTACGAGCAGTACTTC.

The chain carries TRBV2 and TRBJ2-7; D tentatively reads TRBD1 or TRBD2 (5 bases each). This CDR3 contains 17 residues. V was pared by 3 bases and J by 3 bases, with 21 bases between. Germline V gene lookup returns CDR1 SNHLY and CDR2 FYNNEI. The CDR3 protein is CASSDFLMQGVGYEQYF. The CDR3 DNA follows: TGTGCCAGCAGTGATTTTTTGATGCAGGGAGTTGGCTACGAGCAGTACTTC.

This clonotype came up many times. The J gene is TRBJ2-1, the V gene TRBV11-2; a possible D gene is TRBD2 (6 bases). This CDR3 has 15 amino acids. CDR1 is SGHAT, CDR2 FQNNGV, per germline. Trimming pared 4 bases from V and 2 bases from J, leaving 12 bases between. In nucleotides, the CDR3 is TGTGCCAGCAGCTCGCCGACTAGAACCTACAATGAGCAGTTCTTC. The encoded protein is CASSSPTRTYNEQFF.

This clonotype was seen many times. This CDR3 is CSAWPSGRQETQYF. The CDR3 DNA sequence: TGCAGTGCTTGGCCTAGCGGGAGACAAGAGACCCAGTACTTC. The V gene is TRBV20-1, the J gene TRBJ2-5; TRBD2 matches 10 bases. The germline CDR1 and CDR2 sequences are DFQATT and SNEGSKA (reference sequence). There are 14 residues in the CDR3. With V trimmed by 5 bases and J by 2 bases, 5 bases remained unmatched.

This clonotype was recorded at least ten times. The chain has TRBV29-1 and TRBJ1-1; no firm D call. Germline V gene data show CDR1 as SQVTM and CDR2 as ANQGSEA. Trimming stripped 3 bases from V and 7 bases from J, with 12 bases between. The CDR3 is 12 amino acids. This chain's CDR3 is CSVDLHMGEAFF. Here the CDR3 DNA reads TGCAGCGTTGATCTGCATATGGGTGAAGCTTTCTTT.

This chain uses TRBV6-2 or TRBV6-3 with TRBJ1-5; 10 bases are shared with TRBD1. CDR1 and CDR2 from the germline V gene are MNHEY and SVGEGT. CDR3 length equals 14 residues. V lost 4 bases and J lost 8; bases outside the gene matches: 5. The CDR3 sequence: CASSWGTGDKPQHF. As DNA, the CDR3 is TGTGCCAGCAGTTGGGGGACAGGGGATAAGCCCCAGCATTTT.

The chain combines TRBV27 with TRBJ2-2; D remains unclear. Germline CDR1 MNHEY, CDR2 SMNVEV (reference sequence). V was pared by 3 bases and J by 0 bases, with 5 bases between. CDR3 length: 14 amino acids. DNA of the CDR3: TGTGCCAGCAGTTTGGCTACGAACACCGGGGAGCTGTTTTTT. Protein sequence: CASSLATNTGELFF.

This clonotype was found many times. This rearrangement joins TRBV20-1 to TRBJ1-4, with TRBD1 matching over 7 bases. V gave up 0 bases and J gave up 4 bases; unmatched junction bases: 5. The germline CDR1 and CDR2 sequences are DFQATT and SNEGSKA (reference sequence). This CDR3 region has 15 residues. The CDR3 region is CSARDGGQVNEKLFF. As DNA, the CDR3 is TGCAGTGCTAGAGATGGAGGACAGGTTAATGAAAAACTGTTTTTT.

This clonotype was detected only a few times. V gene TRBV6-1 combines with J gene TRBJ1-5; D remains unclear. Germline-derived CDR1 and CDR2 are MNHNS and SASEGT. The CDR3 contains 15 residues. Trimming left V 6 bases short and J 0 bases short, with 12 bases between. The DNA for the CDR3 is TGTGCCAGCAGGCTGACACTATATAGCAATCAGCCCCAGCATTTT. This sequence encodes CASRLTLYSNQPQHF.

This clonotype was recorded many times. The rearrangement joins TRBV6-5 to TRBJ2-5; no definite D call. The CDR3 is 12 amino acids. Germline loops: CDR1 MNHEY, CDR2 SVGAGI. Deletions cut 4 bases from V and 3 bases from J, with 6 bases between. The CDR3 DNA reads as TGTGCCAGCAGTTCGGTAGAAGAGACCCAGTACTTC. Its translation: CASSSVEETQYF.

The chain couples TRBV7-9 to TRBJ2-5; 8 bases line up with TRBD2. V lost 2 bases to trimming and J lost 3 bases; unmatched junction nucleotides: 17. The germline gives CDR1 SEHNR, CDR2 FQNEAQ (reference sequence). The CDR3 has 19 amino acids. The CDR3: CASSLTGTGGAKAEETQYF. The DNA for the CDR3 is TGTGCCAGCAGCTTAACTGGAACGGGAGGGGCTAAGGCAGAAGAGACCCAGTACTTC. The variable domain in full, with the rest retrieved from reference TRBV7-9 and TRBJ2-5, is DTGVSQNPRHKITKRGQNVTFRCDPISEHNRLYWYRQTLGQGPEFLTYFQNEAQLEKSRLLSDRFSAERPKGSFSTLEIQRTEQGDSAMYLCASSLTGTGGAKAEETQYFGPGTRLLVL.

This clonotype has at least ten counts. This chain uses TRBV4-3 with TRBJ1-1; D may be TRBD1 (5 bases). The CDR3 is made up of 14 amino acids. V lost 5 bases and J lost 4, with 14 bases in between. The germline CDR1 and CDR2 sequences are LGHNA and YSLEER. CDR3 residues: CASSDPGRGTEAFF. The CDR3 coding sequence is TGCGCCAGCAGCGACCCGGGAAGGGGCACTGAAGCTTTCTTT.

On this clonotype: This likely reflects a read error, since a far larger clone is one base away. V gene TRBV29-1 combines with J gene TRBJ2-1, with 10 bases matching TRBD1. Per germline, CDR1 SQVTM and CDR2 ANQGSEA. Losses at the gene ends were 0 bases for V and 10 bases for J; bases not matched to a gene: 6. CDR3 length: 14 residues. The CDR3 DNA is TGCAGCGTTGAAGATCGGGACAGGGGCTACGAGCAGTTCTTC. Residues: CSVEDRDRGYEQFF.

For the CDR3, the DNA is TGTGCCAGTAGTATAGCAACTAGTGATAATGAGCAGTTCTTC. Translating gives CASSIATSDNEQFF. The rearrangement links TRBV19 to TRBJ2-1; D perhaps matches TRBD2 (5 bases). Deletions cut 1 base from V and 7 bases from J, with 11 bases between. The CDR3 is 14 residues long. Germline CDR1 is LNHDA and CDR2 is SQIVND (reference sequence).

This clonotype showed up many times. The rearrangement joins TRBV12-3 or TRBV12-4 to TRBJ1-1; D gene uncertain. Trimming removed 6 bases at V and 2 bases at J, with 4 bases between. CDR3 length: 11 residues. The CDR3 protein is CASSGNTEAFF. As DNA, the CDR3 is TGTGCCAGCAGCGGTAACACTGAAGCTTTCTTT.

Comments on this clonotype: This may come from a read error, since a much larger clone is one base off. The rearrangement joins TRBV6-2 or TRBV6-3 to TRBJ2-3; possible D gene TRBD2, 7 bases. Between the trimmed V and J ends, which lost 0 bases and 10 bases, there was a span of 20 bases. Germline V lookup: CDR1 MNHEY, CDR2 SVGEGT. The CDR3 contains 16 residues. The CDR3 loop is CASSYSTGGPLFPQYF. CDR3 nucleotides: TGTGCCAGCAGTTACTCGACCGGGGGGCCACTGTTCCCGCAGTATTTT.

This clonotype was counted many times. The chain has TRBV12-3 or TRBV12-4 and TRBJ1-2, with 7 bases fitting TRBD1. The CDR3 contains 15 residues. The trim removed 6 bases at V and 6 bases at J, leaving 13 bases unmatched. CDR3 DNA: TGTGCCAGCAGATTCCAACAGGGGTTTAGTCATGGCTACACCTTC. Its protein is CASRFQQGFSHGYTF.

The table lists this clonotype with many counts. The chain links TRBV6-5 to TRBJ1-4; TRBD1 is a possible D gene (5 bases). The V gene's germline CDR1 is MNHEY and CDR2 SVGAGI. The CDR3 sequence is 14 residues long. Trimming stripped 0 bases from V and 8 bases from J, with 10 bases between. CDR3 bases: TGTGCCAGCAGTTACTCGATGACAGCCGAAAAACTGTTTTTT. Amino acid sequence: CASSYSMTAEKLFF.

This clonotype was observed many times. CDR3 protein: CASSSQDNTEAFF. Written as DNA, the CDR3 is TGTGCCAGCAGCTCCCAAGATAACACTGAAGCTTTCTTT. V is TRBV7-9 and J is TRBJ1-1, with D uncertain. V was trimmed by 4 bases and J by 2 bases, leaving 8 bases between them. CDR1 is SEHNR, CDR2 FQNEAQ, per germline (reference sequence). The CDR3 loop spans 13 amino acids.

This clonotype has a single count. Given a much more abundant clone one base away, this may be a read error. The CDR3 protein is CASSSQEEPRYF. CDR3 in DNA: TGTGCCAGCAGCTCGCAAGAGGAACCCCGGTACTTC. The chain employs TRBV5-4 and TRBJ2-1; no clear D gene. CDR3 length: 12 amino acids. Germline lookup yields CDR1 SGHNT and CDR2 YYREEE (reference sequence).

There are a few counts of this clonotype. Likely a read error: the CDR3 ends without its conserved phenylalanine or tryptophan. The CDR3 DNA sequence: TGTGCCATCAGTGAGTCAGACAGAGACTTCTACGAGCAGTACCTC. Protein product: CAISESDRDFYEQYL. This chain links TRBV10-3 with TRBJ2-7; TRBD1 might be the D (5 bases). This CDR3 has 15 residues. Looked up from germline, CDR1 is ENHRY and CDR2 is SYGVKD. V was clipped by 0 bases and J by 3 bases, with 12 bases between them.

This clonotype was picked up a small number of times. It may be a read error: a sequence one base away is much more abundant. This chain links TRBV5-6 with TRBJ2-4, with TRBD2 matching 9 bases. The CDR3 sequence is 12 residues long. Germline CDR1 is SGHDT and CDR2 is YYEEEE. The CDR3 reads CASSPGLAEQLF. CDR3 coding DNA: TGTGCCAGCAGCCCGGGACTAGCCGAGCAGCTCTTC.

This clonotype showed up many times. The V call is TRBV12-3 or TRBV12-4, the J call TRBJ1-2; 8 nucleotides align to TRBD1. The ends lost 3 bases at V and 6 bases at J; junction bases unmatched: 12. CDR3 length: 16 residues. In DNA form, the CDR3 reads TGTGCCAGCAGTTTGGTTTTAGGACAGGGAATTAATGGCTACACCTTC. This sequence encodes CASSLVLGQGINGYTF.

This clonotype was recorded at least ten times. The chain joins TRBV29-1 to TRBJ2-1, with D tentatively TRBD1 (6 bases). The CDR3 runs 15 residues. With 0 bases removed from V and 9 bases from J, the gap between germline ends came to 18 bases. Germline lookup yields CDR1 SQVTM and CDR2 ANQGSEA. The CDR3 spells CSVEDFNRAHGEQFF. The CDR3 nucleotides read TGCAGCGTTGAAGACTTTAACAGGGCCCATGGTGAGCAGTTCTTC.

V usage is TRBV11-2 and J usage is TRBJ2-1; either TRBD1 or TRBD2 may supply D (5 bases each). This CDR3 comprises 13 residues. The germline V gene encodes CDR1 SGHAT and CDR2 FQNNGV. V dropped 4 bases and J dropped 5 bases, with 9 bases sitting between them. As DNA, the CDR3 is TGTGCCAGCAGCTGGGACCCAAACAATGAGCAGTTCTTC. Translating gives CASSWDPNNEQFF.

This clonotype was counted at least ten times. The chain carries TRBV3-1 and TRBJ2-7, with TRBD2 matching 12 bases. The CDR3 runs to 15 residues. Germline CDR1 LGHDT, CDR2 YNNKEL (reference sequence). Trimming removed 7 bases from V and 5 bases from J; junction bases left unmatched: 9. The DNA of the CDR3 is TGTGCCAGCACCACGTCACTAGCGGGGGGAAACGAGCAGTACTTC. Its translation: CASTTSLAGGNEQYF.

This clonotype was picked up many times. This sequence joins TRBV5-1 and TRBJ2-3; no clear D gene. With 5 bases removed from V and 5 bases from J, the gap between germline ends came to 18 bases. The CDR3 is 15 residues long. In germline, CDR1 is SGHRS, CDR2 YFSETQ. In nucleotides, the CDR3 is TGCGCCAGCAGTCTAGTTCAAGGTGTGTTAGATACGCAGTATTTT. Translation gives CASSLVQGVLDTQYF.